One and the same sample provided the 27 T cell receptor beta chains below, sequenced in a study of beta chain features in type 1 diabetes. Isolated RNA was reverse transcribed in full, so expressed TCRB transcripts were sequenced. Assay used: immunoSEQ multiplex PCR; TCRdb lists only in-frame clones, some missing. The table includes about 16,000 clones, 45% to 55% detected once. The sample comprised stem cell memory CD4+ T cells from blood. These receptor sequences come from a woman between 18 and 29 years old in good health.

The chain links TRBV7-2 to TRBJ1-1, with D unresolved. From germline, CDR1 is SGHTA and CDR2 FQGNSA. Deletions cut 3 bases from V and 3 bases from J, with 8 bases between. This CDR3 is built from 13 residues. CDR3 in DNA: TGTGCCAGCAGCTTGTACAGCCACACTGAAGCTTTCTTT. Translated, it gives CASSLYSHTEAFF.

J is TRBJ2-2 and V is TRBV19, with D possibly TRBD1 on 5 matching bases. Trimming stripped 1 base from V and 6 bases from J, with 6 bases between. Germline V gives CDR1 LNHDA, CDR2 SQIVND (reference sequence). This CDR3 spans 13 amino acids. The CDR3 here is CASSIVGPGELFF. Written as DNA, the CDR3 is TGTGCCAGTAGTATAGTGGGGCCCGGGGAGCTGTTTTTT.

This clone was observed a few times. V is TRBV27 and J is TRBJ2-3; tentative D call: TRBD2 (7 bases). The V gene lost 3 bases and the J gene lost 6 bases, with 10 bases spanning the gap. CDR1 is MNHEY, CDR2 SMNVEV, per germline (reference sequence). CDR3 length: 13 amino acids. Here the CDR3 reads CASSFGGRDTQYF. In DNA form, the CDR3 reads TGTGCCAGCAGTTTCGGGGGGCGGGATACGCAGTATTTT.

This rearrangement joins TRBV5-5 to TRBJ2-7; 10 nucleotides agree with TRBD1. Unmatched junction bases numbered 8, after V lost 4 bases and J lost 4 bases. The germline V gene encodes CDR1 SGHKS and CDR2 YYEKEE (reference sequence). This CDR3 has 15 residues. The DNA for the CDR3 is TGTGCCAGCAGCCTAGACAGGGGGCGCTTTTACGAGCAGTACTTC. Translating gives CASSLDRGRFYEQYF.

In its sample, this clone was seen a few times. The rearrangement links TRBV7-9 to TRBJ2-3, with a possible D match to TRBD2 (5 bases). Trimming removed 5 bases at V and 5 bases at J, with 14 bases between. Looked up from germline, CDR1 is SEHNR and CDR2 is FQNEAQ (reference sequence). The CDR3 runs 14 residues. The CDR3 sequence is CASSDTLRGDTQYF. The CDR3 nucleotides are TGTGCCAGCAGCGATACCTTACGGGGAGATACGCAGTATTTT.

A few counts support this clone. The rearrangement joins TRBV6-1 to TRBJ2-5; 8 bases match TRBD2. Trimming took 6 bases from V and 2 from J; bases not matched to a gene: 2. The V gene's germline CDR1 is MNHNS and CDR2 SASEGT. The CDR3 is 13 residues long. The CDR3 loop is CASSRGGQETQYF. For the CDR3, the DNA is TGTGCCAGCAGCCGGGGGGGGCAAGAGACCCAGTACTTC.

This rearrangement joins TRBV7-2 to TRBJ2-1; TRBD2 matches 10 bases. J lost 2 bases, V lost 4 bases, and 11 bases had no gene match. There are 18 residues in the CDR3. Germline CDR1 reads SGHTA; CDR2 reads FQGNSA. CDR3 amino acids: CASSSIKGLASTYNEQFF. The CDR3 bases are TGTGCCAGCAGCTCGATTAAGGGACTAGCGTCGACCTACAATGAGCAGTTCTTC.

This clone was detected a few times. CDR3 loop: CASSLDSSTDTQYF. Here the CDR3 DNA reads TGCGCCAGCAGCTTGGATAGCAGCACAGATACGCAGTATTTT. The V and J genes are TRBV5-1 and TRBJ2-3; D unresolved. CDR3 length: 14 amino acids. CDR1 is SGHRS and CDR2 is YFSETQ in the germline V gene. V lost 0 bases and J lost 0, with 5 bases in between. Looking up the rest from reference TRBV5-1 and TRBJ2-3 gives the full variable domain: KAGVTQTPRYLIKTRGQQVTLSCSPISGHRSVSWYQQTPGQGLQFLFEYFSETQRNKGNFPGRFSGRQFSNSRSEMNVSTLELGDSALYLCASSLDSSTDTQYFGPGTRLTVL.

The rearrangement uses TRBV5-5 and TRBJ2-7; maybe TRBD2 (6 bases). V was pared by 4 bases and J by 2 bases, with 22 bases between. This CDR3 has 17 amino acids. Germline V gene lookup returns CDR1 SGHKS and CDR2 YYEKEE (reference sequence). The CDR3 here is CASSPSQIAAYPYEQYF. The DNA for the CDR3 is TGTGCCAGCAGCCCAAGCCAGATAGCGGCCTACCCCTACGAGCAGTACTTC.

This sequence joins TRBV19 and TRBJ2-7; possible D gene TRBD1, 5 bases. Germline CDR1 is LNHDA and CDR2 is SQIVND (reference sequence). This CDR3 comprises 12 residues. V lost 5 bases and J lost 7, with 12 bases in between. CDR3 in DNA: TGTGCCAGTAGTCCTGGGGCATGGGAGCAGTACTTC. The encoded protein is CASSPGAWEQYF. Based on the CDR3 plus reference TRBV19 and TRBJ2-7, the full variable domain is DGGITQSPKYLFRKEGQNVTLSCEQNLNHDAMYWYRQDPGQGLRLIYYSQIVNDFQKGDIAEGYSVSREKKESFPLTVTSAQKNPTAFYLCASSPGAWEQYFGPGTRLTVT.

The chain has TRBV9 and TRBJ2-3, with 7 bases aligning to TRBD1. The CDR3 totals 14 residues. With V trimmed by 4 bases and J by 3 bases, 5 bases remained unmatched. The germline CDR1 and CDR2 sequences are SGDLS and YYNGEE. DNA of the CDR3: TGTGCCAGCAGCACCCGACAGGGAACAGATACGCAGTATTTT. The encoded protein is CASSTRQGTDTQYF.

The chain carries TRBV27 and TRBJ2-1, with D possibly matching TRBD1 (5 bases). Germline V gene data show CDR1 as MNHEY and CDR2 as SMNVEV (reference sequence). This CDR3 has 16 residues. Trimming took 3 bases from V and 8 from J, leaving 20 bases between them. The CDR3 DNA reads TGTGCCAGCAGTTTCATAGAAGGGGCAGGGTCTGATGAGCAGTTCTTC. Amino acids: CASSFIEGAGSDEQFF.

The chain employs TRBV4-2 and TRBJ2-6, with 7 positions matching TRBD1. J gave up 0 bases and V 2 bases, and 7 bases lay outside the gene matches. Per germline, CDR1 LGHNA and CDR2 YNFKEQ. The CDR3 contains 18 residues. CDR3 DNA: TGTGCCAGCAGCCAAACAGGGGCGCTTACCTCTGGGGCCAACGTCCTGACTTTC. Translated: CASSQTGALTSGANVLTF.

V gene TRBV7-2 combines with J gene TRBJ2-2, with 8 nucleotides matching TRBD1. Unmatched junction bases numbered 0, after V lost 3 bases and J lost 0 bases. Per the germline V gene, CDR1 is SGHTA and CDR2 is FQGNSA. The CDR3 length is 15 residues. In DNA form, the CDR3 reads TGTGCCAGCAGCTTGGACAGGGCGAACACCGGGGAGCTGTTTTTT. Protein sequence: CASSLDRANTGELFF.

The chain recombines TRBV6-6 with TRBJ2-1; 9 bases are a match to TRBD1. The germline gives CDR1 MNHNY, CDR2 SVGAGI (reference sequence). The CDR3 is made up of 15 amino acids. Losses at the gene ends were 6 bases for V and 6 bases for J; bases not matched to a gene: 9. Here the CDR3 DNA reads TGTGCCAGCAGCAAAGACAGGGGGAGTCGCAATGAGCAGTTCTTC. This translates into CASSKDRGSRNEQFF.

The chain has TRBV10-3 and TRBJ2-3, with TRBD1 matching over 10 bases. The V and J ends lost 7 bases and 9 bases, in that order; junction bases with no gene match: 7. This CDR3 has 13 amino acids. Germline CDR1 ENHRY, CDR2 SYGVKD. CDR3 coding DNA: TGTGCCATCACGGGACAGGGGAACGCGACGCAGTATTTT. Its protein product is CAITGQGNATQYF.

This clone counts as medium-sized. This chain links TRBV7-9 with TRBJ2-4; D gene unclear. The CDR3 has 13 amino acids. V was trimmed by 0 bases and J by 6 bases, leaving 6 bases between them. Germline V gene sequence: CDR1 SEHNR, CDR2 FQNEAQ (reference sequence). CDR3 in amino acids: CASSLASGNIQYF. The CDR3 coding sequence is TGTGCCAGCAGCTTAGCCTCGGGAAACATTCAGTACTTC.

Only a few counts were recorded for this clone. This chain connects TRBV5-1 to TRBJ1-5; possibly TRBD1 for D (6 bases). CDR1 and CDR2 from the germline V gene are SGHRS and YFSETQ. The CDR3 is made up of 15 amino acids. V was cut by 0 bases and J by 3 bases, with 10 bases left in between. CDR3 protein: CASSLGGQFNQPQHF. The CDR3 DNA follows: TGCGCCAGCAGCTTGGGAGGACAGTTCAATCAGCCCCAGCATTTT.

This clone occurred a few times. CDR3 DNA: TGTGCCTCCGGACAGATGAACACTGAAGCTTTCTTT. Translated, it gives CASGQMNTEAFF. The chain employs TRBV30 and TRBJ1-1; maybe TRBD1 (6 bases). The V and J ends lost 7 bases and 0 bases respectively, with 9 bases between them. Germline lookup yields CDR1 GTSNPN and CDR2 SVGIG (reference sequence). This CDR3 comprises 12 residues.

The chain couples TRBV6-1 to TRBJ2-7; tentative D call: TRBD1 (5 bases). The germline CDR1 and CDR2 sequences are MNHNS and SASEGT. The CDR3 is 15 residues long. V was cut by 3 bases and J by 1 base, with 13 bases left in between. The CDR3 DNA reads as TGTGCCAGCAGTGAGCCAGGGCCTCAATCCTACGAGCAGTACTTC. It is translated as CASSEPGPQSYEQYF.

The chain joins TRBV9 to TRBJ2-3, with TRBD2 matching 7 bases. The CDR3 length is 15 residues. Germline-derived CDR1 and CDR2 are SGDLS and YYNGEE. Trimming cost V 2 bases and J 4 bases; bases outside gene matches: 7. CDR3 in DNA: TGTGCCAGCAGCGTCGCGAGCGGGATCGCAGATACGCAGTATTTT. Its protein product is CASSVASGIADTQYF.

This clone appeared a few times. The rearrangement links TRBV9 to TRBJ1-2, with D possibly being TRBD1 (6 bases). This CDR3 comprises 15 residues. Germline V CDR1 and CDR2: SGDLS, YYNGEE. V lost 3 bases, J lost 0 bases, and 12 bases lay in between. The DNA of the CDR3 is TGTGCCAGCAGCGCAACAGGGAGATCTAACTATGGCTACACCTTC. Translating it yields CASSATGRSNYGYTF.

The chain links TRBV10-1 to TRBJ2-1; 12 bases are shared with TRBD2. CDR1 WNHNN and CDR2 SYGVQD come from the germline V gene (reference sequence). The CDR3 covers 15 residues. V dropped 4 bases and J dropped 5; count of bases not matched to a gene: 3. The CDR3 sequence: CASSGGLAGHNEQFF. The CDR3, as DNA: TGCGCCAGCAGTGGAGGACTAGCGGGACACAATGAGCAGTTCTTC.

This CDR3 is CASKLGQNTGELFF. As DNA, the CDR3 is TGTGCCAGCAAACTGGGACAGAACACCGGGGAGCTGTTTTTT. The chain recombines TRBV2 with TRBJ2-2, with D perhaps matching TRBD1 (6 bases). CDR3 length: 14 residues. Germline lookup yields CDR1 SNHLY and CDR2 FYNNEI. V lost 7 bases, J lost 1 base, and 10 bases lay in between.

The V call is TRBV5-1, the J call TRBJ2-1; D is undetermined. This CDR3 is built from 14 residues. Trimming cost V 0 bases and J 6 bases, with 10 bases left between them. In germline, CDR1 is SGHRS, CDR2 YFSETQ. CDR3 coding DNA: TGCGCCAGCAGCTTGGGTGCGACTGGCAATGAGCAGTTCTTC. Amino acids: CASSLGATGNEQFF.

The CDR3 spells CASSLVRSGEQFF. The CDR3 nucleotides read TGTGCCAGCAGCTTAGTCCGGTCGGGGGAGCAGTTCTTC. The chain uses TRBV11-2 and TRBJ2-1; possible D gene TRBD2, 5 bases. V dropped 1 base and J dropped 10 bases, with 11 bases sitting between them. The germline V gene encodes CDR1 SGHAT and CDR2 FQNNGV. The CDR3 loop spans 13 amino acids. Full variable domain (remainder filled in from reference TRBV11-2 and TRBJ2-1): EAGVAQSPRYKIIEKRQSVAFWCNPISGHATLYWYQQILGQGPKLLIQFQNNGVVDDSQLPKDRFSAERLKGVDSTLKIQPAKLEDSAVYLCASSLVRSGEQFFGPGTRLTVL.

The chain recombines TRBV11-2 with TRBJ2-7; 8 bases fit TRBD1. J was trimmed by 3 bases and V by 4 bases; bases with no gene match: 8. The CDR3 is 15 amino acids. Germline values: CDR1 SGHAT, CDR2 FQNNGV. CDR3 amino acids: CASSSLGQGGYEQYF. As DNA, the CDR3 is TGTGCCAGCAGCTCCCTAGGACAGGGAGGCTACGAGCAGTACTTC. The full variable domain, completed using reference TRBV11-2 and TRBJ2-7, is EAGVAQSPRYKIIEKRQSVAFWCNPISGHATLYWYQQILGQGPKLLIQFQNNGVVDDSQLPKDRFSAERLKGVDSTLKIQPAKLEDSAVYLCASSSLGQGGYEQYFGPGTRLTVT.